This T cell receptor beta chain was recovered during a study of identifying expanded T cells in peripheral blood. Collection occurred without any documented infections or immune events in donors. The data were produced by immunoSEQ multiplex PCR, yet TCRdb's version contains in-frame clones alone and is incomplete. The sample holds 90,000 or so clones; more than 75% are singletons and the top ten take around 17%. Germline lookup yields CDR1 ENHRY and CDR2 SYGVKD. This CDR3 comprises 14 residues. With V trimmed by 8 bases and J by 0 bases, 5 bases remained unmatched. As to this clone: Its antigen is unidentified.

Overall study findings and caveats: Differentially abundant clones: roughly 1.2 between replicates, approximately 15 at roughly 2 weeks, 18 to 20 at four. Variance in clone template counts between approximately 2-week samples significantly increased with total template count across all healthy donors.

Sequences were obtained from blood. The rearrangement links TRBV10-3 to TRBJ1-2; the match to TRBD1 covers 8 bases. The sequence derives from a person aged 18 to 69 in good health. CDR3 region: CAIGTGASNYGYTF. The CDR3 DNA sequence: TGTGCCATCGGGACAGGCGCCTCTAACTATGGCTACACCTTC.